This TCR beta chain is drawn from a study of blood T cell repertoires in COVID-19. Across the study: Samples of COVID-19 (acute and convalescent) were obtained from the United States, Italy and Spain. PBMCs, B-cell-depleted T cells, or T cells were the source of the cDNA or gDNA that made up the material.

The authors' processing: Nucleated cell number was recorded as an estimate derived from reference gene primer amplification. Assay: immunoSEQ multiplex PCR; the TCRdb copy retains only in-frame clones and omits some. The V and J calls and clone size are taken from that table; D and trimming were inferred from the DNA. The sample lists about 120,000 clones, 75% to 85% occurring once. The sequence was collected from a woman in her fifties or sixties with acute or convalescent COVID-19. The sample was peripheral blood.

Written as DNA, the CDR3 is TGTGCCAGCAGTTTGAGTAACACTGAAGCTTTCTTT. Translating gives CASSLSNTEAFF. J is TRBJ1-1 and V is TRBV28; D uncertain. V shed 3 bases and J shed 2 bases, with 4 bases lying between them. This CDR3 contains 12 residues. The germline V gene has CDR1 MDHEN and CDR2 SYDVKM.